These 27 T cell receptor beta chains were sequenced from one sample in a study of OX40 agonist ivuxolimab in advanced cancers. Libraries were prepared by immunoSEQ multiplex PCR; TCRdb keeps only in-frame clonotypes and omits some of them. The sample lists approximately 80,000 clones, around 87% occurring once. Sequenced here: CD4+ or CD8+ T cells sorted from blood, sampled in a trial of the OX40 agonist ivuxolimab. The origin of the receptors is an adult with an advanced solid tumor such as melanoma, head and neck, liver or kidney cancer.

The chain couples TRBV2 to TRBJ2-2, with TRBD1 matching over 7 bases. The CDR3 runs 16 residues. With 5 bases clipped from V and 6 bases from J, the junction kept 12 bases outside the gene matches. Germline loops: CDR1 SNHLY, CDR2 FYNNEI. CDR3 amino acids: CASSSTGTVGAGELFF. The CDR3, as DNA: TGTGCCAGCAGTTCAACCGGGACAGTAGGGGCCGGGGAGCTGTTTTTT.

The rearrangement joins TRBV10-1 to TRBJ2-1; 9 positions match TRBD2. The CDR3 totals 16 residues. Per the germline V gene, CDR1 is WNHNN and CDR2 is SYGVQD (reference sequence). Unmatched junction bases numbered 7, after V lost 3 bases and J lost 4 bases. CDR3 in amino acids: CASSDPTSGKYNEQFF. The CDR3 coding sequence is TGCGCCAGCAGTGACCCGACTAGCGGAAAATACAATGAGCAGTTCTTC.

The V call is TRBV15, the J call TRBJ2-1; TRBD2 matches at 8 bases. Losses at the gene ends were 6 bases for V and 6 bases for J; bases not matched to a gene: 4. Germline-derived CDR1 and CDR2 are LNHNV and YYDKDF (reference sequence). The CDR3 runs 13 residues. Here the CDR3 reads CATRTGGGNEQFF. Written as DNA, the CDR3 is TGTGCCACCAGGACCGGGGGGGGCAATGAGCAGTTCTTC. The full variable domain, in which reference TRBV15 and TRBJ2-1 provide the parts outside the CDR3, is DAMVIQNPRYQVTQFGKPVTLSCSQTLNHNVMYWYQQKSSQAPKLLFHYYDKDFNNEADTPDNFQSRRPNTSFCFLDIRSPGLGDTAMYLCATRTGGGNEQFFGPGTRLTVL.

The CDR3, as DNA: TGTGCCAGTACCGAACTAGCGGGAGGACCAAGCTCCTACAATGAGCAGTTCTTC. Amino acids: CASTELAGGPSSYNEQFF. This sequence joins TRBV19 and TRBJ2-1; 12 bases fit TRBD2. Trimming at V came to 7 bases and at J to 0 bases, leaving 10 bases not matched to a gene. This CDR3 is built from 18 residues. Germline CDR1 LNHDA, CDR2 SQIVND (reference sequence).

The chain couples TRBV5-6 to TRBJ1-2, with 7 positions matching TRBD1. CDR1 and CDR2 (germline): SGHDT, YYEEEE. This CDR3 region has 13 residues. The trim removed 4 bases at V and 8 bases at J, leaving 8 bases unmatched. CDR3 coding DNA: TGTGCCAGCAGCGAAAACCGGGACAGAGGCTACACCTTC. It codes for CASSENRDRGYTF.

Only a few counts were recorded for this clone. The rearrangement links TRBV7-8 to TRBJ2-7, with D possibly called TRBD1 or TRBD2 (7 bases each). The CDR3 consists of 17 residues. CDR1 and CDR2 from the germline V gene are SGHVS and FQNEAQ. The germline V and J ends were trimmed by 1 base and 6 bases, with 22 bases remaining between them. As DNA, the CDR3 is TGTGCCAGCAGCTTAGGGTTGGGAGGGACAGTCCCCAGCGAGCAGTACTTC. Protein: CASSLGLGGTVPSEQYF.

CDR3 in amino acids: CASSLVGLAFSSYEQYF. The CDR3 coding sequence is TGTGCCAGCAGCTTAGTAGGACTAGCGTTTAGCTCCTACGAGCAGTACTTC. The genes are TRBV11-2 and TRBJ2-7, with 9 bases identical to TRBD2. The germline gives CDR1 SGHAT, CDR2 FQNNGV. CDR3 size: 17 residues. The trim removed 1 base at V and 0 bases at J, leaving 7 bases unmatched.

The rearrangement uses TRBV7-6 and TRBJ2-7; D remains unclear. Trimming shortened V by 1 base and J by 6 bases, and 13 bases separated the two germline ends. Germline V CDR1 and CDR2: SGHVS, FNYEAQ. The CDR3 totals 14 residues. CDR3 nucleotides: TGTGCCAGCAGCTTAGGATCCGGGTCCGGCGAGCAGTACTTC. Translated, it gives CASSLGSGSGEQYF.

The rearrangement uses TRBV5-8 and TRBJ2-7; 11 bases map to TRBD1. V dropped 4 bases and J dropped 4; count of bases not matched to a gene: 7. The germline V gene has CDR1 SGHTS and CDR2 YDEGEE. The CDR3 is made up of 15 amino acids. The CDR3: CASSVSGTGGYEQYF. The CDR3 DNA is TGTGCCAGCAGCGTTTCCGGGACAGGGGGATACGAGCAGTACTTC.

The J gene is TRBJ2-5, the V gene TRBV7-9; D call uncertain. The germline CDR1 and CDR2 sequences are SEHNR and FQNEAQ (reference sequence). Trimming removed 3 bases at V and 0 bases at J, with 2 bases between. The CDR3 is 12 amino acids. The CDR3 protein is CASSFHQETQYF. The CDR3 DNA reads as TGTGCCAGCAGCTTTCACCAAGAGACCCAGTACTTC.

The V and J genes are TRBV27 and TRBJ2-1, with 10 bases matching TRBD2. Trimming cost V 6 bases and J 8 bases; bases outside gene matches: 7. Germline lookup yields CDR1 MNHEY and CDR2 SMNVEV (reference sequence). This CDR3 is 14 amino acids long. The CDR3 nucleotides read TGTGCCAGCAGGAGAGCGGGAGGGCGCGATGAGCAGTTCTTC. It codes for CASRRAGGRDEQFF.

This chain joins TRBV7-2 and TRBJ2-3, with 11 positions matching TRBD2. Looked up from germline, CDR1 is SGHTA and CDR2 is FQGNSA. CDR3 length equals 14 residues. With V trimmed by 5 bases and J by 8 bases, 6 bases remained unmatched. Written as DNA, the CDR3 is TGTGCCAGCAGCCCTAGCGGGAGGTCGGGTACGCAGTATTTT. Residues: CASSPSGRSGTQYF.

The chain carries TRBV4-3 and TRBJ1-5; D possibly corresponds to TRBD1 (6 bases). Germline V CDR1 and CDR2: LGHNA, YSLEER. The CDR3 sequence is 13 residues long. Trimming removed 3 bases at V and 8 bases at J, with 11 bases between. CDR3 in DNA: TGCGCCAGCAGCCACCAGAGGGACAAGCCCCAGCATTTT. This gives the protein CASSHQRDKPQHF.

Here the CDR3 DNA reads TGTGCCAGCAGTCTGGATAGGGGCGGGGAGCTGTTTTTT. It codes for CASSLDRGGELFF. The chain links TRBV5-6 to TRBJ2-2; D is perhaps TRBD1 (5 bases). The CDR3 is made up of 13 amino acids. V was clipped by 5 bases and J by 7 bases, with 12 bases between them. Per germline, CDR1 SGHDT and CDR2 YYEEEE.

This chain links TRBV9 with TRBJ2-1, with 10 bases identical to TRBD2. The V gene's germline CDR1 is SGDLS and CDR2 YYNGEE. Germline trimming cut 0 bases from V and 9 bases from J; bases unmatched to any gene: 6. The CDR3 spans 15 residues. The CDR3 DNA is TGTGCCAGCAGCGTAGGTCTAGCGGGAGTGTCTGAGCAGTTCTTC. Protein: CASSVGLAGVSEQFF.

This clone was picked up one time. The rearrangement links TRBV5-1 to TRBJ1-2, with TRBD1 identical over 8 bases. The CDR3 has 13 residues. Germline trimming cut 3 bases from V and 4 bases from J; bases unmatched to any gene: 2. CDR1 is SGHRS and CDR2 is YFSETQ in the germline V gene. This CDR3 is CASSSTGAYGYTF. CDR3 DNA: TGCGCCAGCAGCTCGACAGGGGCCTATGGCTACACCTTC.

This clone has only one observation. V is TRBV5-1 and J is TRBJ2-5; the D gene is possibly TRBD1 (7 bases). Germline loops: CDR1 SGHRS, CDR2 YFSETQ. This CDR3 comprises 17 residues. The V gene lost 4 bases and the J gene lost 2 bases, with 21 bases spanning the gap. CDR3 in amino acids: CASSPLNRGAGQETQYF. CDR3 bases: TGCGCCAGCAGCCCTTTAAACAGGGGCGCGGGGCAAGAGACCCAGTACTTC.

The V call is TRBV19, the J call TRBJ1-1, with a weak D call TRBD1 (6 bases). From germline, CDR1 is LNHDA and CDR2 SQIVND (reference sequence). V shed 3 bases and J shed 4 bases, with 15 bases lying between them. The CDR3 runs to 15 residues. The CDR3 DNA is TGTGCCAGTAGTATCAGGGGCAGCGGGGGCACTGAAGCTTTCTTT. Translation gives CASSIRGSGGTEAFF.

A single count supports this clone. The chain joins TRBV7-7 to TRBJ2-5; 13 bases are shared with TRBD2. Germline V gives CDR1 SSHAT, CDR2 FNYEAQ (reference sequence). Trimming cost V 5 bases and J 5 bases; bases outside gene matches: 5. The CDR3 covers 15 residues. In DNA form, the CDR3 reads TGTGCCAGCAGCACACTAGCGGGAGGGGGGGAGACCCAGTACTTC. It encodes CASSTLAGGGETQYF.

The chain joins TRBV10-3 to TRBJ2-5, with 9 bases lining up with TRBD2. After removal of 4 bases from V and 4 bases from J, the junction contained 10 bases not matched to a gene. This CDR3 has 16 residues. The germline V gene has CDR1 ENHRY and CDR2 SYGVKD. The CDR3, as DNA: TGTGCCATCAGTGCGGGCGGGAGGGTCCCCACAGAGACCCAGTACTTC. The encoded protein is CAISAGGRVPTETQYF.

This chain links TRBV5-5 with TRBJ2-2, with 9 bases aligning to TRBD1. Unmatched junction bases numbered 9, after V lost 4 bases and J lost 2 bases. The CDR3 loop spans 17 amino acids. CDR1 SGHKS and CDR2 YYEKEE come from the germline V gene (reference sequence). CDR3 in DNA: TGTGCCAGCAGCCCGGGACAGGGTGAGGAAAACACCGGGGAGCTGTTTTTT. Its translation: CASSPGQGEENTGELFF. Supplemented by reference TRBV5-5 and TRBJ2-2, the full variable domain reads DAGVTQSPTHLIKTRGQQVTLRCSPISGHKSVSWYQQVLGQGPQFIFQYYEKEERGRGNFPDRFSARQFPNYSSELNVNALLLGDSALYLCASSPGQGEENTGELFFGEGSRLTVL.

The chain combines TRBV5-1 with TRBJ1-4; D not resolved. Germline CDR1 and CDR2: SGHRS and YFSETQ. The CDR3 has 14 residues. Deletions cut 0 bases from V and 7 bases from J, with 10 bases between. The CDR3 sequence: CASSLAGLSEKLFF. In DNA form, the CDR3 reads TGCGCCAGCAGCTTGGCTGGTCTATCTGAAAAACTGTTTTTT.

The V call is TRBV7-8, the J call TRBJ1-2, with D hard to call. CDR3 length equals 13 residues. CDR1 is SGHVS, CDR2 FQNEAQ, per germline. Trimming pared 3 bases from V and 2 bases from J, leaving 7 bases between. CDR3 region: CASSLEQNYGYTF. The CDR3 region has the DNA TGTGCCAGCAGCTTGGAACAGAACTATGGCTACACCTTC.

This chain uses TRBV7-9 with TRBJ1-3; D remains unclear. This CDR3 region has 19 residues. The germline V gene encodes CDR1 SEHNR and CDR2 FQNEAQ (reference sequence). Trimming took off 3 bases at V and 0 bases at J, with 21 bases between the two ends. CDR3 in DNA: TGTGCCAGCAGCTTCGGGAAGTGGTACCGAACTGGCTCTGGAAACACCATATATTTT. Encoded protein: CASSFGKWYRTGSGNTIYF.

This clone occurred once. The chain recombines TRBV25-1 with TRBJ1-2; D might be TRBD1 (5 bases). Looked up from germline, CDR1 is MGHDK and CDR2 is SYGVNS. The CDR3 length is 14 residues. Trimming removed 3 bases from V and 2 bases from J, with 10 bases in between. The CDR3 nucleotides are TGTGCCAGCAGTGATGGACGGGGGAACTATGGCTACACCTTC. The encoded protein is CASSDGRGNYGYTF.

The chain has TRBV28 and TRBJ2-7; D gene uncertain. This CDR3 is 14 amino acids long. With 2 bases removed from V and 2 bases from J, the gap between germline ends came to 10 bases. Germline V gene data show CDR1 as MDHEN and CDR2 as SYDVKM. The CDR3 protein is CASSLGRKPYEQYF. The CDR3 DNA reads TGTGCCAGCAGTTTAGGGCGGAAACCCTACGAGCAGTACTTC.

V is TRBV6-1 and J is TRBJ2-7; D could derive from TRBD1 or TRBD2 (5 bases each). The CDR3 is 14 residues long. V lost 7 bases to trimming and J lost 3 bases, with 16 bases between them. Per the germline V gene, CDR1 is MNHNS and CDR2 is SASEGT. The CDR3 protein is CASTLRGLDYEQYF. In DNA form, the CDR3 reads TGTGCCAGCACCCTACGGGGCTTAGACTACGAGCAGTACTTC.